This T cell receptor (beta chain) was sequenced during a study of cytomegalovirus exposure and HLA in healthy donors. Broader study findings: Most of the TCR beta V segments (in an earlier analysis) were productive either about 87% or about 30% of the time. There were some V segments, including TRBV6-2 and TRBV6-3, excluded as indistinguishable.

In the PCR, 60 Vbeta and 13 Jbeta primers were used. Original methodology: Later, roughly 86 million unique TCR beta chains were counted in an analysis, and approximately 9.9 million of them were shared. Sequencing was performed with immunoSEQ multiplex PCR; in TCRdb, only in-frame clones are kept and a portion is missing. V, J and clone size derive from that table, while D and trimming were established from the DNA sequence. The table includes some 180,000 clones, 77% detected once. This CDR3 contains 14 residues. Trimming took off 1 base at V and 0 bases at J, with 6 bases between the two ends. Germline loops: CDR1 MGHRA, CDR2 YSYEKL. Turning to this clone: Antigen unknown.

This clonotype originated in a man between 18 and 29 years old in good health and CMV-seronegative. The chain uses TRBV4-1 and TRBJ1-1; D remains unclear. Sample: PBMCs. The CDR3 DNA follows: TGCGCCAGCAGCCAAGGGAGGGTGAACACTGAAGCTTTCTTT. It specifies CASSQGRVNTEAFF.